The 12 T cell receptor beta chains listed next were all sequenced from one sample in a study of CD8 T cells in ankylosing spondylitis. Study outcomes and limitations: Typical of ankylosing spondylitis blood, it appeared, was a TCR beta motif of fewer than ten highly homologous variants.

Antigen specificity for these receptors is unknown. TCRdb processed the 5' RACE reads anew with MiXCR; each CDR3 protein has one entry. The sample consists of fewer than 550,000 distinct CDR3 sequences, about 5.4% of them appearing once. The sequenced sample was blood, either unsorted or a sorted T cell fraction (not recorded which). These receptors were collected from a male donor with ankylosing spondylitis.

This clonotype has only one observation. The CDR3 is CSARRGGEKLFF. In DNA, the CDR3 is TGCAGTGCTAGAAGGGGGGGGGAAAAACTGTTTTTT. The rearrangement links TRBV20-1 to TRBJ1-4; tentative D call: TRBD1 (6 bases). V lost 2 bases and J lost 8, with 9 bases in between. Germline CDR1 DFQATT, CDR2 SNEGSKA (reference sequence). The CDR3 contains 12 residues.

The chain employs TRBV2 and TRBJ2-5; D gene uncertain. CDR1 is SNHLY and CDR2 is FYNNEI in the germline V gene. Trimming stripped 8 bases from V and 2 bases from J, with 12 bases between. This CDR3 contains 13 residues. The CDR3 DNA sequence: TGTGCCAGCCGCCAGCCGGAGCAAGAGACCCAGTACTTC. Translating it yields CASRQPEQETQYF.

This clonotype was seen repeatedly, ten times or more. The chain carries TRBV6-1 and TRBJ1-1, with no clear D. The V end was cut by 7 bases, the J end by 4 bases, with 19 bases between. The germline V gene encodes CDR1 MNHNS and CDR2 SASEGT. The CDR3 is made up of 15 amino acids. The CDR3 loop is CASTPPRFSGTEAFF. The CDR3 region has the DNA TGTGCCAGCACCCCCCCGCGCTTTTCGGGCACTGAAGCTTTCTTT.

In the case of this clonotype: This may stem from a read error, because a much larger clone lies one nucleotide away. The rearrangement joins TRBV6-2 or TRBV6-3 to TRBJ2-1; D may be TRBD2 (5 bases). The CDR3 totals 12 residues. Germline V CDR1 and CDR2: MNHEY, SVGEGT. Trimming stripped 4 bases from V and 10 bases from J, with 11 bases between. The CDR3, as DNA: TGTGCCAGCAGTTCTAGCATGCGCGAGCAGTTCTTC. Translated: CASSSSMREQFF.

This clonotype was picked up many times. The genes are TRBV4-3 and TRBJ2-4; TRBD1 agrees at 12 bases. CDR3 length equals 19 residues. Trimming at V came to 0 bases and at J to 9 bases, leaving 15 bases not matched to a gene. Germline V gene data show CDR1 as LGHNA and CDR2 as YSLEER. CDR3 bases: TGCGCCAGCAGCCAAGATTTCGGGACAGGGGGCGCTTTTTTCGGCATTCAGTACTTC. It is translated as CASSQDFGTGGAFFGIQYF.

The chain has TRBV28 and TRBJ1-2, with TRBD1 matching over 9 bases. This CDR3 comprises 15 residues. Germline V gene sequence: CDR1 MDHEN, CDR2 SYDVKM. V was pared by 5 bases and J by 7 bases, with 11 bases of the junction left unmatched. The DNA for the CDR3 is TGTGCCAGCAGTCTACAGGGGGCGGCCGTCCTTGGCTACACCTTC. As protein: CASSLQGAAVLGYTF.

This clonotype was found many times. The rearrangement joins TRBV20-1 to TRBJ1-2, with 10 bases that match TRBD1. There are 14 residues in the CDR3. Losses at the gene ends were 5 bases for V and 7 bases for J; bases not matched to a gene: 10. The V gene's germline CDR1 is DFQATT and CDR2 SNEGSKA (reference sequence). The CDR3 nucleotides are TGCAGTGCTTCTCCTTGGACAGGGGGAGGTGGCTACACCTTC. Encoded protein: CSASPWTGGGGYTF.

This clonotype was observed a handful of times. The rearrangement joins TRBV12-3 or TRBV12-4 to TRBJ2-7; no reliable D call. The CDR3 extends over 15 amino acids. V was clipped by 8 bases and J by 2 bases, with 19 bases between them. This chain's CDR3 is CASSDSLLLPYEQYF. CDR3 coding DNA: TGTGCCAGCTCAGACTCCCTCCTACTTCCCTACGAGCAGTACTTC.

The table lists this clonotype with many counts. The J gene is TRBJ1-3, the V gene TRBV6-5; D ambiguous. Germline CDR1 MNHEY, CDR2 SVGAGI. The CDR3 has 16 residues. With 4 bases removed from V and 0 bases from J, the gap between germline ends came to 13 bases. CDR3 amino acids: CASSWEPYASGNTIYF. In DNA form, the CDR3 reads TGTGCCAGCAGTTGGGAACCTTATGCCTCTGGAAACACCATATATTTT.

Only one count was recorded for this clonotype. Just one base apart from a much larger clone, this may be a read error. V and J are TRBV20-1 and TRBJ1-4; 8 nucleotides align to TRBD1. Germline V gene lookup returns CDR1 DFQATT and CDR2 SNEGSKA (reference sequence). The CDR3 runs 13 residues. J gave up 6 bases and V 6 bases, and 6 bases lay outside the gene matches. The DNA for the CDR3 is TGCAGTGCAGACAGGGGAGGTGATGAAAAACTGTTTTTT. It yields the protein CSADRGGDEKLFF.

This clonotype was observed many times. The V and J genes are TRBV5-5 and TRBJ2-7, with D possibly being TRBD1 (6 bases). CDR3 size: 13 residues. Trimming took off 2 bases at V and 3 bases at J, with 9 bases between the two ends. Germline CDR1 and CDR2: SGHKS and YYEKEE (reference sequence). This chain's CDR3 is CASSFPQGYEQYF. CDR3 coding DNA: TGTGCCAGCAGCTTCCCACAGGGCTACGAGCAGTACTTC.

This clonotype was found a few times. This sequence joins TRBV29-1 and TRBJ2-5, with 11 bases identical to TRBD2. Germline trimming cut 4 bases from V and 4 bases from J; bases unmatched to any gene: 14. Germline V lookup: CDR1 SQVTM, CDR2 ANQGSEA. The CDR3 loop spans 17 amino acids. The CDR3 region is CSVVRTSGGPDGETQYF. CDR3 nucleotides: TGCAGCGTTGTCCGTACTAGCGGGGGCCCCGACGGAGAGACCCAGTACTTC.